The present T cell receptor beta chain was sequenced within a study of T cells in Graves' hyperthyroidism and ophthalmopathy. The overall study: Before any treatment, at initial diagnosis, peripheral blood was collected. Study results and caveats: In validation, the model predicted ophthalmopathy. These predictions came a median approximately 6.5 months before onset. Among clonotypes expanded in thyroid above 0.001, most were also found in blood.

This clonotype has at least ten counts. The antigen remains undetermined. Stable disease denoted Graves' hyperthyroidism without ophthalmopathy progression within 18 months. RNA transcripts yielded amplified TCR beta CDR3 regions. The HTBI primer set was used in a first-round RT-PCR of the TCR CDR3. TCRdb ran MiXCR on the multiplex PCR reads and lists one entry per CDR3 protein. The repertoire includes around 800,000 distinct CDR3 sequences, 35% to 45% of them detected once, and more than 7% sits in the top ten. The CDR3 covers 12 residues. Germline V gene lookup returns CDR1 SQVTM and CDR2 ANQGSEA. The V end was cut by 4 bases, the J end by 8 bases, with 14 bases between.

Input material: blood. The chain is built from TRBV29-1 and TRBJ1-2; no clear D. This sequence was found in a young man with Graves' hyperthyroidism. In DNA form, the CDR3 reads TGCAGCGTTGGGGAACCAGTAGTGGGCTACACCTTC. The encoded protein is CSVGEPVVGYTF.